This is a list of T cell receptor beta chains from one sample in a study of T cell repertoires in cytomegalovirus infection. TCRdb re-derived calls from the reads in MiXCR, one entry per CDR3 protein. Among a few hundred thousand distinct CDR3 sequences, about 40% were seen once, and the ten largest hold 40% to 60%. Antigen specificity for these receptors is unknown. The material was cultured PBMCs, obtained from culture after CMV antigen stimulation. The receptors were gathered from a human donor in good health (CMV status not recorded). Some clones in this sample may be carry-over from other donors' samples. Each CDR3 is given with its conserved first and last residue. Each record gives: clone size, V gene, J gene, D gene, CDR3 protein, CDR3 DNA. D genes are given only for firm matches. Expanded clones get a size class; other rows say once, few or many, or leave the size out.

size: NA; V: TRBV9; J: TRBJ1-5; D: NA; CDR3: CARSVGPAYQPQHF; DNA: TGTGCCAGAAGCGTAGGGCCAGCGTATCAGCCCCAGCATTTT
size: few; V: TRBV20-1; J: TRBJ2-3; D: TRBD2; CDR3: CSARDSGSPDTQYF; DNA: TGCAGTGCTAGAGATAGCGGGAGCCCGGATACGCAGTATTTT
size: few; V: TRBV7-2; J: TRBJ2-7; D: TRBD1; CDR3: CASSNTGVVLVGEQYF; DNA: TGTGCCAGCAGCAACACAGGGGTAGTGTTGGTCGGCGAGCAGTACTTC
size: NA; V: TRBV7-2; J: TRBJ2-7; D: NA; CDR3: CASSPNRDSYEQYF; DNA: TGTGCCAGCAGCCCCAATAGGGACTCCTACGAGCAGTACTTC
size: once; V: TRBV12-3/TRBV12-4; J: TRBJ1-5; D: NA; CDR3: CASSQNLNQPQHF; DNA: TGTGCCAGCAGTCAAAATTTGAACCAGCCCCAGCATTTT
size: NA; V: TRBV7-6; J: TRBJ1-1; D: NA; CDR3: CASSLGPFRDPYTEAFF; DNA: TGTGCCAGCAGCTTAGGTCCTTTTAGGGACCCATACACTGAAGCTTTCTTT
size: few; V: TRBV4-1; J: TRBJ1-2; D: NA; CDR3: CASSQVTSYGYTF; DNA: TGCGCCAGCAGCCAAGTTACTTCTTATGGCTACACCTTC
size: NA; V: TRBV25-1; J: TRBJ1-1; D: NA; CDR3: CASTDSLNTEAFF; DNA: TGTGCCAGCACGGACAGTTTGAACACTGAAGCTTTCTTT
size: few; V: TRBV27; J: TRBJ1-1; D: NA; CDR3: CASSKIGAEAFF; DNA: TGTGCCAGCAGTAAAATAGGGGCTGAAGCTTTCTTT
size: NA; V: TRBV20-1; J: TRBJ2-5; D: TRBD2; CDR3: CSARGTSGDQETQYF; DNA: TGCAGTGCTAGAGGGACTAGCGGGGACCAAGAGACCCAGTACTTC
size: NA; V: TRBV2; J: TRBJ1-1; D: NA; CDR3: CASSDRSGVNTEAFF; DNA: TGTGCCAGCAGTGATAGGTCAGGGGTGAACACTGAAGCTTTCTTT
size: many; V: TRBV7-2; J: TRBJ2-1; D: NA; CDR3: CASSLDTYNEQFF; DNA: TGTGCCAGCAGCTTGGATACTTACAATGAGCAGTTCTTC
size: few; V: TRBV5-6; J: TRBJ2-1; D: TRBD1; CDR3: CASSSAGTGLPEQFF; DNA: TGTGCCAGCAGCTCAGCCGGGACAGGGCTCCCTGAGCAGTTCTTC
size: NA; V: TRBV19; J: TRBJ1-1; D: TRBD1; CDR3: CASSDIQGYTEAFF; DNA: TGTGCCAGTAGCGATATACAGGGGTACACTGAAGCTTTCTTT
size: NA; V: TRBV7-6; J: TRBJ1-1; D: NA; CDR3: CASSLGSLGNTEAFF; DNA: TGTGCCAGCAGCTTAGGGTCCTTAGGGAACACTGAAGCTTTCTTT
size: NA; V: TRBV12-3/TRBV12-4; J: TRBJ1-6; D: NA; CDR3: CASSQEGSSPLHF; DNA: TGTGCCAGCAGTCAGGAGGGGAGTTCACCCCTCCACTTT
size: once; V: TRBV12-3/TRBV12-4; J: TRBJ2-7; D: NA; CDR3: CASSLGQKPYEQYF; DNA: TGTGCCAGCAGTTTGGGGCAAAAACCCTACGAGCAGTACTTC
size: NA; V: TRBV9; J: TRBJ2-3; D: NA; CDR3: CASSVGDGVGTDTQYF; DNA: TGTGCCAGCAGCGTAGGGGACGGCGTGGGCACAGATACGCAGTATTTT
size: few; V: TRBV11-2; J: TRBJ2-2; D: NA; CDR3: CASSLAAGSGELFF; DNA: TGTGCCAGCAGCTTAGCGGCGGGGTCTGGGGAGCTGTTTTTT
size: NA; V: TRBV5-6; J: TRBJ1-2; D: NA; CDR3: CASGTGSYGYTF; DNA: TGTGCCAGCGGTACAGGTAGCTATGGCTACACCTTC
size: many; V: TRBV7-2; J: TRBJ2-1; D: TRBD2; CDR3: CASSLLAGGGNEQFF; DNA: TGTGCCAGCAGCTTACTAGCGGGAGGAGGCAATGAGCAGTTCTTC
size: NA; V: TRBV10-1; J: TRBJ2-1; D: NA; CDR3: CASSEFTGFNEQFF; DNA: TGCGCCAGCAGTGAGTTTACTGGATTCAATGAGCAGTTCTTC
size: NA; V: TRBV6-1; J: TRBJ2-5; D: NA; CDR3: CASSELAPVSSFKKTQYF; DNA: TGTGCCAGCAGTGAATTAGCCCCAGTTTCATCGTTCAAGAAGACCCAGTACTTC
size: many; V: TRBV7-2; J: TRBJ1-1; D: NA; CDR3: CASSTYRELTEAFF; DNA: TGTGCCAGCAGCACCTACAGGGAGTTAACTGAAGCTTTCTTT
size: few; V: TRBV27; J: TRBJ2-1; D: NA; CDR3: CASRPLGQNEQFF; DNA: TGTGCCAGCAGACCACTGGGCCAAAATGAGCAGTTCTTC
size: NA; V: TRBV12-3/TRBV12-4; J: TRBJ2-7; D: NA; CDR3: CASNGGLSYEQYF; DNA: TGTGCCAGCAACGGGGGGCTCTCCTACGAGCAGTACTTC
size: NA; V: TRBV7-2; J: TRBJ2-5; D: NA; CDR3: CASSLAAQREETQYF; DNA: TGTGCCAGCAGCTTAGCGGCCCAGAGGGAAGAGACCCAGTACTTC
size: once; V: TRBV10-2; J: TRBJ1-3; D: NA; CDR3: CATLGPRPMSGNTIYF; DNA: TGCGCCACCCTGGGTCCTCGCCCGATGTCTGGAAACACCATATATTTT
size: NA; V: TRBV7-9; J: TRBJ1-4; D: NA; CDR3: CASSPNREELFF; DNA: TGTGCCAGCAGCCCCAACCGTGAAGAACTGTTTTTT
size: NA; V: TRBV6-5; J: TRBJ1-2; D: NA; CDR3: CASSYKRAISYGYTF; DNA: TGTGCCAGCAGTTATAAGCGTGCCATTAGCTATGGCTACACCTTC
size: NA; V: TRBV7-2; J: TRBJ2-7; D: NA; CDR3: CASSSPDTSYEQYF; DNA: TGTGCCAGCAGCTCTCCCGACACCTCCTACGAGCAGTACTTC
size: NA; V: TRBV2; J: TRBJ1-5; D: NA; CDR3: CASSDVPEGSNQPQHF; DNA: TGTGCCAGCAGTGACGTCCCGGAGGGAAGCAATCAGCCCCAGCATTTT
size: NA; V: TRBV7-2; J: TRBJ2-1; D: NA; CDR3: CASSSYRDGQFF; DNA: TGTGCCAGCAGCTCCTACCGGGACGGGCAGTTCTTC
size: NA; V: TRBV5-6; J: TRBJ1-4; D: NA; CDR3: CASSLPTDRGEKLFF; DNA: TGTGCCAGCAGCTTGCCGACAGACCGAGGGGAAAAACTGTTTTTT
size: few; V: TRBV7-2; J: TRBJ1-5; D: TRBD1; CDR3: CASSSKSGQGNQPQHF; DNA: TGTGCCAGCAGCTCAAAATCGGGACAGGGGAATCAGCCCCAGCATTTT
size: many; V: TRBV7-2; J: TRBJ1-5; D: TRBD1; CDR3: CASSSGQGRSQHF; DNA: TGTGCCAGCAGCTCCGGACAGGGAAGGTCCCAGCATTTT
size: NA; V: TRBV4-3; J: TRBJ2-2; D: TRBD2; CDR3: CASSQEGRDGLFF; DNA: TGCGCCAGCAGCCAAGAGGGGAGGGATGGGCTGTTTTTT
size: NA; V: TRBV12-3/TRBV12-4; J: TRBJ2-2; D: TRBD2; CDR3: CASSLYASGNTGELFF; DNA: TGTGCCAGCAGTTTGTACGCTAGCGGGAACACCGGGGAGCTGTTTTTT